This is a list of T cell receptor beta chains from one sample in a study of shared clonotypes between healthy human individuals. Measured with immunoSEQ multiplex PCR; TCRdb has only the in-frame clones, and not every one. Found here are more than 2 million clones, roughly 94% of them singletons; the top ten hold roughly 0.13%. Sequencing was carried out using naive CD4+ T cells sorted from blood. Receptor source: a man aged 18 to 35 in good health. Each CDR3 is given with its conserved first and last residue. The D gene is left open where the match is weak. Clone size is not always given. Where it is, it says once, few, many or a class for expanded clones.

len: 13
v_gene: TRBV18
j_gene: TRBJ2-5
abundance: .
d_gene: .
CDR3nt: TGTGCCAGCTCACCGGCAGGGAGGGAGACCCAGTACTTC
CDR3aa: CASSPAGRETQYF

len: 14
v_gene: TRBV4-3
j_gene: TRBJ1-5
abundance: .
d_gene: .
CDR3nt: TGCGCCAGCAGCCAAGCTCGCGCCAATCAGCCCCAGCATTTT
CDR3aa: CASSQARANQPQHF

len: 16
v_gene: TRBV5-1
j_gene: TRBJ2-1
abundance: once
d_gene: TRBD2
CDR3nt: TGCGCCAGCAGCGACAGCGGACTAGCGGGAGGGGATGAGCAGTTCTTC
CDR3aa: CASSDSGLAGGDEQFF

len: 16
v_gene: TRBV5-1
j_gene: TRBJ1-4
abundance: .
d_gene: TRBD1
CDR3nt: TGCGCCAGCAGCTTGGCGGCAGGGGGGGCCTTTGAAAAACTGTTTTTT
CDR3aa: CASSLAAGGAFEKLFF

len: 16
v_gene: TRBV28
j_gene: TRBJ1-5
abundance: once
d_gene: .
CDR3nt: TGTGCCAGCAGTTCATGGGGGGCCAACAGCAATCAGCCCCAGCATTTT
CDR3aa: CASSSWGANSNQPQHF

len: 16
v_gene: TRBV5-1
j_gene: TRBJ2-5
abundance: .
d_gene: .
CDR3nt: TGCGCCAGCAGCTTAGTAACCGGGACTTTAAAAGAGACCCAGTACTTC
CDR3aa: CASSLVTGTLKETQYF

len: 14
v_gene: TRBV6-4
j_gene: TRBJ2-1
abundance: .
d_gene: .
CDR3nt: TGTGCCAGCAGTGACTGGCGGGGAGGAAATGAGCAGTTCTTC
CDR3aa: CASSDWRGGNEQFF

len: 15
v_gene: TRBV9
j_gene: TRBJ1-2
abundance: .
d_gene: TRBD1
CDR3nt: TGTGCCAGCAGCGCGACTCCGGGACAGGACTATGGCTACACCTTC
CDR3aa: CASSATPGQDYGYTF

len: 15
v_gene: TRBV4-1
j_gene: TRBJ2-1
abundance: .
d_gene: .
CDR3nt: TGCGCCAGCAGCCACTTTAAGCGGGCGCACAATGAGCAGTTCTTC
CDR3aa: CASSHFKRAHNEQFF

len: 12
v_gene: TRBV18
j_gene: TRBJ2-7
abundance: .
d_gene: .
CDR3nt: TGTGCCAGCTCACTCTATCCGGGGGAGCAGTACTTC
CDR3aa: CASSLYPGEQYF

len: 14
v_gene: TRBV5-4
j_gene: TRBJ2-1
abundance: .
d_gene: TRBD1
CDR3nt: TGTGCCAGCAGCTTTGGACAGGGGGTGAGTGAGCAGTTCTTC
CDR3aa: CASSFGQGVSEQFF

len: 16
v_gene: TRBV5-6
j_gene: TRBJ1-2
abundance: .
d_gene: .
CDR3nt: TGTGCCAGCAGCTTGGACAGGGTCGGGGCTAACTATGGCTACACCTTC
CDR3aa: CASSLDRVGANYGYTF

len: 16
v_gene: TRBV7-2
j_gene: TRBJ2-3
abundance: .
d_gene: .
CDR3nt: TGTGCCAGCAGCCACAAACGGGCTAGCGCTCCAGATACGCAGTATTTT
CDR3aa: CASSHKRASAPDTQYF

len: 15
v_gene: TRBV10-2
j_gene: TRBJ1-5
abundance: .
d_gene: TRBD1
CDR3nt: TGCGCCAGTAGGCTAGGAGGGGGCGTCAATCAGCCCCAGCATTTT
CDR3aa: CASRLGGGVNQPQHF

len: 13
v_gene: TRBV5-1
j_gene: TRBJ2-3
abundance: .
d_gene: .
CDR3nt: TGCGCCAGCAGCTTGGAGGGTACGGATACGCAGTATTTT
CDR3aa: CASSLEGTDTQYF

len: 15
v_gene: TRBV29-1
j_gene: TRBJ1-4
abundance: .
d_gene: TRBD1
CDR3nt: TGCAGCGTTCAGGACAGGGTCGGAACTAATGAAAAACTGTTTTTT
CDR3aa: CSVQDRVGTNEKLFF

len: 13
v_gene: TRBV6-1
j_gene: TRBJ1-3
abundance: .
d_gene: .
CDR3nt: TGTGCCAGCAGCGGAGTCTCTGGAAACACCATATATTTT
CDR3aa: CASSGVSGNTIYF

len: 17
v_gene: TRBV10-1
j_gene: TRBJ2-6
abundance: .
d_gene: .
CDR3nt: TGCGCCAGCAGGAGACCGGGACAACCCTTCGTCGCCAACGTCCTGACTTTC
CDR3aa: CASRRPGQPFVANVLTF

len: 16
v_gene: TRBV6-6
j_gene: TRBJ2-7
abundance: .
d_gene: TRBD2
CDR3nt: TGTGCCAGCAGGCCCTCGGGGGGTGCGGCCTCCTACGAGCAGTACTTC
CDR3aa: CASRPSGGAASYEQYF

len: 13
v_gene: TRBV10-3
j_gene: TRBJ2-7
abundance: once
d_gene: .
CDR3nt: TGTGCCATCAGTGAGTCGAGAGTCGAGGAGCAGTACTTC
CDR3aa: CAISESRVEEQYF

len: 14
v_gene: TRBV10-2
j_gene: TRBJ2-7
abundance: .
d_gene: .
CDR3nt: TGCGCCAGCAGTGATTGGCAGGGAGACCCGGGCATGGACTTC
CDR3aa: CASSDWQGDPGMDF

len: 16
v_gene: TRBV7-2
j_gene: TRBJ2-3
abundance: .
d_gene: .
CDR3nt: TGTGCCAGCAGCTTAGGGACCTCCCGACGCGCAGATACGCAGTATTTT
CDR3aa: CASSLGTSRRADTQYF